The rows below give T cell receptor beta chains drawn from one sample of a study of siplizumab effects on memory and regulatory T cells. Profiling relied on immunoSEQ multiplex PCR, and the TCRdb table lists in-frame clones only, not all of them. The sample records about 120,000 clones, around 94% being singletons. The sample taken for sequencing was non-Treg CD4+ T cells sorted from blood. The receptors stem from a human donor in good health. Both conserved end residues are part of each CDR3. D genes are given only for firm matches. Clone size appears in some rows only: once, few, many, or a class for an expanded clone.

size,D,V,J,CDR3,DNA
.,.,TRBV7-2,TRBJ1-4,CASSNSDGEKLFF,TGTGCCAGCAGCAATAGCGACGGGGAAAAACTGTTTTTT
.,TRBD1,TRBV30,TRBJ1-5,CAWGDRNQPQHF,TGTGCCTGGGGGGACAGAAATCAGCCCCAGCATTTT
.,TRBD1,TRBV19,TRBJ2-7,CASSGTGFYEQYF,TGTGCCAGTAGTGGGACAGGGTTCTACGAGCAGTACTTC
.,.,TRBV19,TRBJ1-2,CASSIGTANYGYTF,TGTGCCAGTAGTATAGGAACGGCGAACTATGGCTACACCTTC
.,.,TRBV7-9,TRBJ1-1,CASSLDLDVAEAFF,TGTGCCAGCAGCTTAGATCTGGATGTGGCTGAAGCTTTCTTT
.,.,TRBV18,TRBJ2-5,CASSSGGTAHQETQYF,TGTGCCAGCTCATCCGGAGGGACAGCTCACCAAGAGACCCAGTACTTC
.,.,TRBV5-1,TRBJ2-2,CASSHGGSRNTGELFF,TGCGCCAGCAGTCATGGGGGTTCAAGAAACACCGGGGAGCTGTTTTTT
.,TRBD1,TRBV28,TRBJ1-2,CAIEPGQGAGGYTF,TGTGCCATAGAACCGGGACAGGGGGCAGGAGGCTACACCTTC
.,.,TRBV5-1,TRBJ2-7,CASSPPRDGTYEQYF,TGCGCCAGCAGCCCGCCCCGGGACGGGACCTACGAGCAGTACTTC
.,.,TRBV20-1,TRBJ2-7,CSARLYEQYF,TGCAGTGCTAGACTGTACGAGCAGTACTTC
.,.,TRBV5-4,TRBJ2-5,CASEDGETQYF,TGTGCCAGCGAAGATGGAGAGACCCAGTACTTC
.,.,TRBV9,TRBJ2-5,CASSVAPSLQETQYF,TGTGCCAGCAGCGTAGCCCCTAGTCTACAAGAGACCCAGTACTTC
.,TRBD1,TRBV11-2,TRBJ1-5,CASSEQGALSNQPQHF,TGTGCCAGCAGCGAACAGGGGGCTCTTAGCAATCAGCCCCAGCATTTT
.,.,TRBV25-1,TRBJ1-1,CASIGTGTEAFF,TGTGCCAGCATAGGGACCGGCACTGAAGCTTTCTTT
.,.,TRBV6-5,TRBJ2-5,CASSYWVDARGTQYF,TGTGCCAGCAGTTACTGGGTGGATGCCAGAGGGACCCAGTACTTC
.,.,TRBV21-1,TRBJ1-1,CASSKERQGVNTEAFF,TGTGCCAGCAGCAAAGAAAGGCAGGGGGTGAACACTGAAGCTTTCTTT
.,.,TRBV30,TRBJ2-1,CAWSGRVRDEQFF,TGTGCCTGGAGTGGCCGGGTAAGAGATGAGCAGTTCTTC
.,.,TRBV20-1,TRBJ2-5,CSANRETQYF,TGCAGTGCTAACAGGGAGACCCAGTACTTC
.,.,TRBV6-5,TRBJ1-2,CASSSSGAHYGYTF,TGTGCCAGCAGTTCGTCGGGGGCCCACTATGGCTACACCTTC
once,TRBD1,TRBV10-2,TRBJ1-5,CASSQGANQPQHF,TGCGCCAGCAGTCAGGGGGCGAATCAGCCCCAGCATTTT
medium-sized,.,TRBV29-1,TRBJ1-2,CSGYRDGYTF,TGCAGCGGTTACAGGGACGGCTACACCTTC
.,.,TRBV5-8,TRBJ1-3,CASSFRAGSGNTIYF,TGTGCCAGCAGCTTTCGGGCAGGGTCTGGAAACACCATATATTTT
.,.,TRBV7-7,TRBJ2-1,CASSLSGDSNEQFF,TGTGCTAGCAGCCTTAGCGGAGACTCCAATGAGCAGTTCTTC
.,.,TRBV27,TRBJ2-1,CASSLASYSDEQFF,TGTGCCAGCAGTTTGGCTAGCTACTCGGATGAGCAGTTCTTC
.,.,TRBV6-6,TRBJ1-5,CASSYSPGSNQPQHF,TGTGCCAGCAGTTACTCGCCCGGGTCCAATCAGCCCCAGCATTTT
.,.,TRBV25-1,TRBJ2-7,CASSEEAGPYEQYF,TGTGCCAGCAGTGAAGAGGCGGGACCCTACGAGCAGTACTTC
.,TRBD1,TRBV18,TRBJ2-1,CASSTMGGQGVYNEQFF,TGTGCCAGCTCTACCATGGGGGGACAGGGGGTCTACAATGAGCAGTTCTTC
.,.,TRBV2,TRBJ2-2,CASSEGPRELFF,TGTGCCAGCAGTGAAGGCCCCAGGGAGCTGTTTTTT
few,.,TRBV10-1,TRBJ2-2,CASSESSVGKAGELFF,TGCGCCAGCAGTGAGTCGAGTGTCGGGAAGGCCGGGGAGCTGTTTTTT